This T cell receptor beta chain was sequenced in a study of T-cell reconstitution after alpha-beta-depleted transplantation in children. Study observations and caveats: T-cell counts and diversity were attributed mostly to newly produced T cells one year after transplant. Several hundred expanded graft clones reportedly supplied alpha-beta T cells about two months after transplant. Some patients showed high day-60 TCRbeta diversity, which derived from surviving recipient T cells and thymic progenitors.

This clonotype turned up a few times. No antigen is known for it. Preparation of the TCRbeta library was carried out with unique molecular identifiers. A single record per CDR3 protein comes from TCRdb applying MiXCR to the PCR reads. The profile shows 700,000 to 950,000 distinct CDR3 sequences, 16% of them singletons. The length of the CDR3 is 17 residues. Germline loops: CDR1 SGDLS, CDR2 YYNGEE. V dropped 0 bases and J dropped 0 bases, with 15 bases sitting between them. This chain links TRBV9 with TRBJ1-1; D not certain. The sample was PBMCs, mostly from graft donor cells, taken 360 days after TCRalphabeta/CD19-depleted stem cell transplant. The origin of this receptor is a male patient under 18 who had a stem cell transplant for acute lymphoblastic leukemia, so the T cells may come from the graft donor. DNA for the CDR3: TGTGCCAGCAGCGTAGTCAGCCAAGTGGCCATGAACACTGAAGCTTTCTTT. It is translated as CASSVVSQVAMNTEAFF.